This TCR beta chain was captured in a study of blood T cell repertoires in COVID-19. Clones were sequenced by immunoSEQ multiplex PCR, and TCRdb holds only the in-frame ones, with some missing. The sample contains 95,000 to 150,000 clones, roughly 89% of which appear only once. The sequenced sample was PBMCs or T cells enriched from blood (not recorded which). The sequence came from a woman in her twenties or thirties who had recovered from COVID-19.

For the CDR3, the DNA is TGTGCCAGCAGTTTTGTGCTAGCGGGAGGAGGAACCCAGTACTTC. Translation: CASSFVLAGGGTQYF. The genes are TRBV28 and TRBJ2-5; TRBD2 agrees at 11 bases. This CDR3 is 15 amino acids long. V was pared by 3 bases and J by 8 bases, with 8 bases of the junction left unmatched. Per germline, CDR1 MDHEN and CDR2 SYDVKM.